Following are 8 T cell receptor beta chains from one sample sequenced in a study of blood T cell repertoires in COVID-19. Libraries were prepared by immunoSEQ multiplex PCR; TCRdb keeps only in-frame clonotypes and omits some of them. The sample holds fewer than 200,000 clones, 70% to 90% seen once. Sequences were obtained from peripheral blood. The receptors were sampled from a woman between 45 and 60 years old with COVID-19, enrolled during active disease.

The rearrangement uses TRBV5-1 and TRBJ1-4, with 7 bases matching TRBD1. The CDR3 totals 16 residues. Germline V gives CDR1 SGHRS, CDR2 YFSETQ. Trimming removed 3 bases from V and 5 bases from J; junction bases left unmatched: 10. The CDR3 spells CASSYGTAEANEKLFF. CDR3 bases: TGCGCCAGCAGCTACGGGACAGCGGAGGCGAATGAAAAACTGTTTTTT.

J is TRBJ2-2 and V is TRBV18; 9 bases map to TRBD2. The germline gives CDR1 KGHSH, CDR2 LQKENI. CDR3 size: 13 residues. V dropped 5 bases and J dropped 6; count of bases not matched to a gene: 1. CDR3 in amino acids: CASSSGGPGELFF. The CDR3 DNA sequence: TGTGCCAGCTCAAGCGGGGGGCCCGGGGAGCTGTTTTTT.

This clone was seen more than once but under ten times. The chain joins TRBV19 to TRBJ1-5, with 9 bases that match TRBD1. This CDR3 region has 14 residues. Germline loops: CDR1 LNHDA, CDR2 SQIVND (reference sequence). The junction had 5 bases not matched to a gene; V was cut back by 7 bases and J by 4 bases. The CDR3 spells CASNYRGLNQPQHF. The CDR3 DNA sequence: TGTGCCAGTAATTACAGGGGGCTAAATCAGCCCCAGCATTTT.

The chain recombines TRBV18 with TRBJ2-2, with a tentative D call TRBD2 (6 bases). Germline values: CDR1 KGHSH, CDR2 LQKENI. With 5 bases removed from V and 7 bases from J, the gap between germline ends came to 32 bases. CDR3 length equals 20 residues. CDR3 residues: CASSSSGYPFTFGFGGELFF. DNA of the CDR3: TGTGCCAGCTCATCCAGCGGGTACCCCTTCACCTTTGGATTTGGCGGGGAGCTGTTTTTT.

The rearrangement links TRBV7-9 to TRBJ1-3, with unresolved D. Trimming removed 3 bases from V and 5 bases from J, with 8 bases in between. Germline V gene lookup returns CDR1 SEHNR and CDR2 FQNEAQ (reference sequence). The CDR3 totals 13 residues. The CDR3 region is CASSFRDRNTIYF. CDR3 DNA sequence: TGTGCCAGCAGCTTCAGAGACAGAAACACCATATATTTT.

The chain employs TRBV4-1 and TRBJ2-2; possible D gene TRBD1, 6 bases. The V gene's germline CDR1 is MGHRA and CDR2 YSYEKL. The V and J ends lost 3 bases and 5 bases respectively, with 13 bases between them. The CDR3 contains 15 residues. CDR3 amino acids: CASSQQGIGTGELFF. CDR3 coding DNA: TGCGCCAGCAGCCAGCAGGGGATAGGGACCGGGGAGCTGTTTTTT.

This chain joins TRBV7-6 and TRBJ2-1, with D maybe TRBD2 (6 bases). Trimming left V 5 bases short and J 7 bases short, with 9 bases between. This CDR3 has 12 amino acids. The germline V gene has CDR1 SGHVS and CDR2 FNYEAQ. The CDR3 protein is CASSRSGNEQFF. In DNA, the CDR3 is TGTGCCAGCAGCCGGAGCGGGAATGAGCAGTTCTTC.

The sample holds a few counts of this clone. The V call is TRBV7-5, the J call TRBJ2-7; the table names TRBD1, a call not compared with the DNA. TRBV7-5 is annotated as a pseudogene. The CDR3 loop spans 14 amino acids. The CDR3 DNA follows: TGTGTCAGAAGCTTATGCAGACAGCCCTACGAGCAGTACTTC. Amino acids: CVRSLCRQPYEQYF.